What follows are 32 T cell receptor beta chains derived from one specimen sequenced in a study of blood T cell repertoires in COVID-19. The assay was immunoSEQ multiplex PCR, and TCRdb's table has in-frame clones only and misses some. The sample lists about 33,000 clones, approximately 91% occurring once. The source material was peripheral blood. The source of these receptors is an elderly woman with active or convalescent COVID-19.

The chain employs TRBV7-2 and TRBJ2-5; 12 bases align to TRBD2. The CDR3 covers 16 residues. Germline V lookup: CDR1 SGHTA, CDR2 FQGNSA. After removal of 2 bases from V and 5 bases from J, the junction contained 6 bases not matched to a gene. The CDR3 DNA reads as TGTGCCAGCAGCTTATCTAGCGGGGGGGCCGCGGAGACCCAGTACTTC. Encoded protein: CASSLSSGGAAETQYF.

This chain uses TRBV7-9 with TRBJ2-3; no clear D. There are 15 residues in the CDR3. V was cut by 3 bases and J by 1 base, with 11 bases left in between. Germline V CDR1 and CDR2: SEHNR, FQNEAQ (reference sequence). The CDR3 loop is CASSFLRSRTDTQYF. CDR3 nucleotides: TGTGCCAGCAGCTTTCTTCGGTCCCGCACAGATACGCAGTATTTT.

The chain employs TRBV19 and TRBJ1-6, with D possibly being TRBD1 (5 bases). V shed 5 bases and J shed 8 bases, with 19 bases lying between them. This CDR3 is built from 16 residues. Germline lookup yields CDR1 LNHDA and CDR2 SQIVND (reference sequence). CDR3 coding DNA: TGTGCCAGTAGTGCCCCCCCCACAGTAGGGGATTCACCCCTCCACTTT. Its protein is CASSAPPTVGDSPLHF.

The rearrangement links TRBV4-1 to TRBJ2-7; tentative D call: TRBD2 (5 bases). With 0 bases removed from V and 7 bases from J, the gap between germline ends came to 16 bases. The germline V gene encodes CDR1 MGHRA and CDR2 YSYEKL. The CDR3 is made up of 15 amino acids. For the CDR3, the DNA is TGCGCCAGCAGCCAAGATTTCTCAGGCGGACTGGAGCAGTACTTC. This gives the protein CASSQDFSGGLEQYF.

The chain is built from TRBV18 and TRBJ2-7, with 7 bases lining up with TRBD1. The germline V gene encodes CDR1 KGHSH and CDR2 LQKENI. V trimming: 4 bases; J trimming: 6 bases; junction bases outside the gene matches: 9. The CDR3 has 14 residues. In DNA form, the CDR3 reads TGTGCCAGCTCACTACCCGGGACAGCGGCCGAGCAGTACTTC. It is translated as CASSLPGTAAEQYF.

The chain combines TRBV24-1 with TRBJ2-1; TRBD1 aligns across 8 bases. The V gene's germline CDR1 is KGHDR and CDR2 SFDVKD. V lost 1 base and J lost 7; bases outside the gene matches: 5. The CDR3 is made up of 15 amino acids. CDR3 coding DNA: TGTGCCACCAGTGATTTCAGGACAGGGACAAATGAGCAGTTCTTC. Its protein is CATSDFRTGTNEQFF.

The V gene is TRBV29-1, the J gene TRBJ2-4; tentative D call: TRBD2 (5 bases). In germline, CDR1 is SQVTM, CDR2 ANQGSEA. The CDR3 extends over 12 amino acids. Between the trimmed V and J ends, which lost 7 bases and 9 bases, there was a span of 16 bases. CDR3 sequence (DNA): TGCAGCGCCACTGAGGTAGCGTCCATTCAGTACTTC. Its translation is CSATEVASIQYF.

The rearrangement links TRBV3-1 (or the pseudogene TRBV3-2) to TRBJ1-5; possible D gene TRBD1, 6 bases. Germline CDR1 is LGHDT and CDR2 is YNNKEL (reference sequence). With 5 bases removed from V and 9 bases from J, the gap between germline ends came to 17 bases. This CDR3 has 14 amino acids. The CDR3 loop reads CASSGHRDAWPQHF. The DNA of the CDR3 is TGTGCCAGCAGCGGCCACAGGGACGCATGGCCCCAGCATTTT.

The V and J genes are TRBV18 and TRBJ2-7, with D tentatively TRBD1 (6 bases). Germline-derived CDR1 and CDR2 are KGHSH and LQKENI. The CDR3 runs to 13 residues. V was shortened by 3 bases and J by 3 bases, with 9 bases between the two germline ends. The CDR3 bases are TGTGCCAGCTCACCCAAACAGGGCTACGAGCAGTACTTC. Amino acid sequence: CASSPKQGYEQYF.

The chain combines TRBV12-3 or TRBV12-4 with TRBJ2-7; TRBD1 agrees at 9 bases. Unmatched junction bases numbered 2, after V lost 3 bases and J lost 5 bases. CDR3 length: 13 amino acids. CDR3 in DNA: TGTGCCAGCAGTTTTGACAGGGGGAACGAGCAGTACTTC. Encoded protein: CASSFDRGNEQYF.

The V gene is TRBV19, the J gene TRBJ1-1, with D uncertain. The V gene lost 3 bases and the J gene lost 0 bases, with 8 bases spanning the gap. The CDR3 length is 14 residues. Germline CDR1 LNHDA, CDR2 SQIVND (reference sequence). Written as DNA, the CDR3 is TGTGCCAGTAGTATCGAGGGAATGAACACTGAAGCTTTCTTT. As protein: CASSIEGMNTEAFF.

The count of this clone is one. The chain carries TRBV6-5 and TRBJ1-2; TRBD1 matches 7 bases. This CDR3 comprises 16 residues. The germline V gene has CDR1 MNHEY and CDR2 SVGAGI. Trimming at V came to 2 bases and at J to 4 bases, leaving 10 bases not matched to a gene. The CDR3 sequence is CASSYRSGTAVYGYTF. CDR3 bases: TGTGCCAGCAGTTACCGATCGGGGACAGCGGTCTATGGCTACACCTTC.

The V gene is TRBV19, the J gene TRBJ2-3, with TRBD1 identical over 8 bases. Per germline, CDR1 LNHDA and CDR2 SQIVND (reference sequence). V dropped 1 base and J dropped 1; count of bases not matched to a gene: 4. The CDR3 is made up of 16 amino acids. The CDR3 coding sequence is TGTGCCAGTAGTATAGGTACAGGGGGAGGCACAGATACGCAGTATTTT. Translation gives CASSIGTGGGTDTQYF.

V and J are TRBV7-8 and TRBJ1-2, with 8 bases fitting TRBD1. Germline lookup yields CDR1 SGHVS and CDR2 FQNEAQ. V shed 6 bases and J 2 bases; nucleotides not matched to a gene: 5. This CDR3 has 14 amino acids. The CDR3 spells CASSPRTGNYGYTF. DNA for the CDR3: TGTGCCAGCAGTCCCCGGACAGGGAACTATGGCTACACCTTC.

The V and J genes are TRBV7-9 and TRBJ1-2; D is unclear. The germline V gene has CDR1 SEHNR and CDR2 FQNEAQ (reference sequence). Trimming left V 3 bases short and J 2 bases short, with 19 bases between. The CDR3 runs to 17 residues. The CDR3 DNA reads as TGTGCCAGCAGCTTCTCCGGAGGCACGGGCGCGAACTATGGCTACACCTTC. It encodes CASSFSGGTGANYGYTF.

The V gene is TRBV5-1, the J gene TRBJ2-1; 8 positions match TRBD1. Per the germline V gene, CDR1 is SGHRS and CDR2 is YFSETQ. V was clipped by 4 bases and J by 4 bases; unmatched bases: 7. The CDR3 covers 15 residues. As DNA, the CDR3 is TGCGCCAGCAGCGGTGGGACAGGAACTTACAATGAGCAGTTCTTC. Amino acids: CASSGGTGTYNEQFF.

The rearrangement uses TRBV15 and TRBJ1-2; TRBD1 is a possible D gene (5 bases). The V gene lost 1 base and the J gene lost 0 bases, with 15 bases spanning the gap. CDR3 size: 17 residues. CDR1 and CDR2 from the germline V gene are LNHNV and YYDKDF (reference sequence). The DNA of the CDR3 is TGTGCCACCAGCAGAGCTTATGAAGGGGCCGCTAACTATGGCTACACCTTC. Its translation is CATSRAYEGAANYGYTF. Filled out from reference TRBV15 and TRBJ1-2, the complete variable domain reads DAMVIQNPRYQVTQFGKPVTLSCSQTLNHNVMYWYQQKSSQAPKLLFHYYDKDFNNEADTPDNFQSRRPNTSFCFLDIRSPGLGDTAMYLCATSRAYEGAANYGYTFGSGTRLTVV.

The CDR3 DNA follows: TGTGCCAGCAGCAGGACAGGGATTGTTTCTGAAGCTTTCTTT. Amino acids: CASSRTGIVSEAFF. V is TRBV5-4 and J is TRBJ1-1; 8 bases agree with TRBD1. This CDR3 spans 14 amino acids. The germline V gene encodes CDR1 SGHNT and CDR2 YYREEE (reference sequence). V lost 4 bases, J lost 6 bases, and 8 bases stayed unmatched.

J is TRBJ1-4 and V is TRBV6-6, with 11 bases identical to TRBD1. The ends lost 5 bases at V and 7 bases at J; junction bases unmatched: 12. The CDR3 is 17 residues long. The germline V gene has CDR1 MNHNY and CDR2 SVGAGI (reference sequence). CDR3 bases: TGTGCCAGCAGTCCGTCCCGGGACAGGGGGACAAGTGAAAAACTGTTTTTT. Translation: CASSPSRDRGTSEKLFF.

The count of this clone is one. CDR3 region: CASSQDRKWVRGYTF. CDR3 sequence (DNA): TGTGCCAGCAGCCAAGATAGAAAATGGGTGCGGGGCTACACCTTC. This rearrangement joins TRBV3-1 (or the pseudogene TRBV3-2) to TRBJ1-2; D not certain. V lost 0 bases and J lost 8, with 16 bases in between. Per the germline V gene, CDR1 is LGHDT and CDR2 is YNNKEL (reference sequence). The CDR3 is 15 amino acids.

The rearrangement links TRBV9 to TRBJ2-3, with D possibly TRBD1 on 5 matching bases. The germline V gene encodes CDR1 SGDLS and CDR2 YYNGEE. This CDR3 comprises 16 residues. V was clipped by 1 base and J by 4 bases, with 16 bases between them. The CDR3 loop is CASSVSGFTGADTQYF. The CDR3 bases are TGTGCCAGCAGCGTATCAGGGTTCACCGGCGCAGATACGCAGTATTTT.

This clone was seen just once. The chain carries TRBV2 and TRBJ1-1, with a possible D match to TRBD1 (6 bases). The CDR3 has 13 amino acids. The germline V and J ends were trimmed by 6 bases and 0 bases, with 8 bases remaining between them. Germline V gives CDR1 SNHLY, CDR2 FYNNEI. The CDR3 DNA reads TGTGCCAGCAGCGGACAGTTGAACACTGAAGCTTTCTTT. This encodes CASSGQLNTEAFF.

The genes are TRBV2 and TRBJ1-2, with 8 nucleotides matching TRBD1. Germline CDR1 and CDR2: SNHLY and FYNNEI. V shed 5 bases, J shed 3 bases, and the junction held 11 bases outside the gene matches. The CDR3 extends over 16 amino acids. DNA for the CDR3: TGTGCCAGCAGTTATTCTACAGGGGGAGGGGACTATGGCTACACCTTC. This sequence encodes CASSYSTGGGDYGYTF.

V and J are TRBV6-5 and TRBJ2-7; D is possibly TRBD1 (6 bases). Germline V gene sequence: CDR1 MNHEY, CDR2 SVGAGI. CDR3 size: 15 residues. V shed 6 bases and J shed 0 bases, with 15 bases lying between them. Written as DNA, the CDR3 is TGTGCCAGCAGACCTAGTACAGGGAACTCCTACGAGCAGTACTTC. Translation gives CASRPSTGNSYEQYF.

J is TRBJ2-6 and V is TRBV25-1, with D possibly TRBD1 on 6 matching bases. The CDR3 is made up of 15 amino acids. The V gene's germline CDR1 is MGHDK and CDR2 SYGVNS. V was shortened by 6 bases and J by 4 bases, with 13 bases between the two germline ends. In DNA, the CDR3 is TGTGCCAGCAGCCACAGGGTGGGGGGGGCCAACGTCCTGACTTTC. The encoded protein is CASSHRVGGANVLTF.

In this sample, this clone turned up once. V usage is TRBV29-1 and J usage is TRBJ1-4, with D perhaps TRBD1 (6 bases). The V end lost 4 bases, the J end lost 10 bases, and 19 bases lay between the germline ends. CDR3 length: 14 amino acids. Germline V lookup: CDR1 SQVTM, CDR2 ANQGSEA. The CDR3 reads CSVGVTGLVRKLFF. CDR3 coding DNA: TGCAGCGTTGGGGTCACAGGGTTGGTGCGAAAACTGTTTTTT. Looking up the rest from reference TRBV29-1 and TRBJ1-4 gives the full variable domain: SAVISQKPSRDICQRGTSLTIQCQVDSQVTMMFWYRQQPGQSLTLIATANQGSEATYESGFVIDKFPISRPNLTFSTLTVSNMSPEDSSIYLCSVGVTGLVRKLFFGSGTQLSVL.

This chain connects TRBV11-2 to TRBJ1-5, with D perhaps TRBD1 (6 bases). Trimming cost V 6 bases and J 4 bases, with 10 bases left between them. Germline CDR1 reads SGHAT; CDR2 reads FQNNGV. This CDR3 is built from 13 residues. The CDR3 DNA is TGTGCCAGCAGTGAGGGGGGGAATCAGCCCCAGCATTTT. This encodes CASSEGGNQPQHF.

The chain couples TRBV5-1 to TRBJ2-7, with 10 bases aligning to TRBD2. CDR1 and CDR2 from the germline V gene are SGHRS and YFSETQ. There are 17 residues in the CDR3. V trimming: 4 bases; J trimming: 3 bases; junction bases outside the gene matches: 13. CDR3 sequence (DNA): TGCGCCAGCAGCCGCACAAACTTAGCGGGGGGCATCTACGAGCAGTACTTC. Its translation is CASSRTNLAGGIYEQYF.

This chain connects TRBV7-9 to TRBJ2-3, with D possibly being TRBD1 (5 bases). The ends were cut back, 4 bases at V and 4 bases at J, with 9 bases in the middle. The CDR3 covers 13 residues. Germline lookup yields CDR1 SEHNR and CDR2 FQNEAQ (reference sequence). CDR3 coding DNA: TGTGCCAGCAGCTCCTGGGGCGCAGATACGCAGTATTTT. Amino acids: CASSSWGADTQYF.

This sequence joins TRBV13 and TRBJ2-3; TRBD2 matches 9 bases. The CDR3 extends over 16 amino acids. V trimming: 3 bases; J trimming: 1 base; junction bases outside the gene matches: 5. Germline CDR1 is PRHDT and CDR2 is FYEKMQ (reference sequence). CDR3 bases: TGTGCCAGCAGCTTCGAGGTAGCGGGGGGCACAGATACGCAGTATTTT. Protein product: CASSFEVAGGTDTQYF.

This chain uses TRBV7-9 with TRBJ1-6; D not resolved. CDR1 and CDR2 from the germline V gene are SEHNR and FQNEAQ (reference sequence). This CDR3 has 13 amino acids. Trimming left V 0 bases short and J 7 bases short, with 4 bases between. The CDR3 nucleotides are TGTGCCAGCAGCTTAGCCCAAAATTCACCCCTCCACTTT. It is translated as CASSLAQNSPLHF.

The V call is TRBV27, the J call TRBJ1-2; D not certain. V lost 1 base to trimming and J lost 0 bases, with 6 bases between them. Germline loops: CDR1 MNHEY, CDR2 SMNVEV (reference sequence). The CDR3 spans 14 residues. The CDR3 DNA is TGTGCCAGCAGTTTATACGGTTCTAACTATGGCTACACCTTC. It codes for CASSLYGSNYGYTF.